The rows below give T cell receptor beta chains drawn from one sample of a study of blood T cell repertoires in COVID-19. Only in-frame clones appear in the TCRdb table, and some are missing; sequencing was by immunoSEQ multiplex PCR. Counted here are more than 55,000 clones, just over 85% occurring once; the ten biggest clones make up less than 5%. The sample was peripheral blood. The receptors derive from a man aged 60 to 69 with acute or convalescent COVID-19. CDR3s include the opening cysteine and the closing phenylalanine or tryptophan. The order of the fields is CDR3 length, D gene, J gene, clone size, V gene, CDR3 DNA, CDR3 protein. A D gene is named only where the DNA matches it firmly. Rows give clone size only sometimes, using once, few, many, or a class for an expanded clone.

>16|.|TRBJ2-7|once|TRBV27
TGTGCCAGCGGACAACCACAGGGTATAGTTTCCCACGAGCAGTACTTC
CASGQPQGIVSHEQYF
>15|.|TRBJ1-2|.|TRBV18
TGTGCCAGCTCACCACCGAACAGGGTCTTTTATGGCTACACCTTC
CASSPPNRVFYGYTF
>14|.|TRBJ1-1|.|TRBV19
TGTGCCAGTAGTAGCACAGGAGGGGCCACTGAAGCTTTCTTT
CASSSTGGATEAFF
>15|.|TRBJ2-3|.|TRBV4-1
TGCGCCAGCAGCCAAGATCGGAGCGCATCAGATACGCAGTATTTT
CASSQDRSASDTQYF
>17|.|TRBJ1-3|once|TRBV7-8
TGTGCCAGCACCCTCTATCCCCGGGGGGTACCTGGAAACACCATATATTTT
CASTLYPRGVPGNTIYF
>14|.|TRBJ2-7|.|TRBV7-8
TGTGCCAGCAGCCAGGGGGGGGACGCCTACGAGCAGTACTTC
CASSQGGDAYEQYF
>15|TRBD1|TRBJ1-6|.|TRBV7-9
TGTGCCAGCAGCTCGACAGGGGCCGGTGATTCACCCCTCCACTTT
CASSSTGAGDSPLHF
>13|.|TRBJ1-2|.|TRBV29-1
TGCAGCGTTTTAAGGGGCGCTGACTATGGCTACACCTTC
CSVLRGADYGYTF
>12|.|TRBJ2-3|.|TRBV5-6
TGTGCCAGCAGCTTAAAGGGACTGCCGCAGTATTTT
CASSLKGLPQYF
>14|.|TRBJ1-4|.|TRBV28
TGTGCCAGCAGTTTATTGCCGGAGGGTGAAAAACTGTTTTTT
CASSLLPEGEKLFF